This T cell receptor beta chain was observed in a study of identical twins. Ten or more counts support this clonotype. TCRdb called the 5' RACE reads again in MiXCR, with one record for every CDR3 protein. The sample includes 300,000 to 400,000 distinct CDR3 sequences, approximately 8.8% seen only once; the top ten take under 9.5%. V gave up 1 base and J gave up 1 base, with 8 bases separating them. Germline values: CDR1 SGHRS, CDR2 YFSETQ. The CDR3 runs to 14 residues. The gene calls are TRBV5-1 and TRBJ2-5; D not certain. Input material: naive T cells sorted from blood. The clonotype was recovered from a woman aged 50 to 65 in good health. Here the CDR3 reads CASSLSQSQETQYF. The CDR3 DNA reads TGCGCCAGCAGCTTGTCCCAGAGCCAAGAGACCCAGTACTTC.